This T cell receptor (gamma chain) was captured by sequencing in a study of Vδ1+ human thymocytes. Study-wide results and limits: Thymic TRG and TRD repertoires appeared highly polyclonal. Unexpected Vdelta2 sequences could cause misinterpretation of bulk repertoire data.

Extracted RNA was reverse transcribed into cDNA. Pooled V-gene forward primers with one constant-region reverse primer generated the CDR3 amplicons by multiplex PCR. TCRdb reprocessed the multiplex PCR reads using CATT. The sample consists of around 12,000 gamma-chain clones, approximately 40% of them appearing once. V lost 0 bases, J lost 7 bases, and 6 bases stayed unmatched. CDR1 EGSTGY and CDR2 YDSYTSSV come from the germline V gene. The CDR3 loop spans 13 amino acids. Note on this clone: Its antigen is unknown.

The sequenced material came from Vdelta1+ gamma-delta thymocytes from the thymus. The sample's subset: FACS-sorted CD3+ TCRalphabeta- TCRVdelta1+ TCRVdelta2- thymocytes. The receptor's source is a boy less than two years old who had congenital heart surgery. V usage is TRGV4 and J usage is TRGJ1 or TRGJ2. TCRdb does not report a J gene; here it was assigned by matching the DNA to germline references. CDR3 region: CATWDGSPYKKLF. CDR3 nucleotides: TGTGCCACCTGGGATGGGTCCCCCTATAAGAAACTCTTT.